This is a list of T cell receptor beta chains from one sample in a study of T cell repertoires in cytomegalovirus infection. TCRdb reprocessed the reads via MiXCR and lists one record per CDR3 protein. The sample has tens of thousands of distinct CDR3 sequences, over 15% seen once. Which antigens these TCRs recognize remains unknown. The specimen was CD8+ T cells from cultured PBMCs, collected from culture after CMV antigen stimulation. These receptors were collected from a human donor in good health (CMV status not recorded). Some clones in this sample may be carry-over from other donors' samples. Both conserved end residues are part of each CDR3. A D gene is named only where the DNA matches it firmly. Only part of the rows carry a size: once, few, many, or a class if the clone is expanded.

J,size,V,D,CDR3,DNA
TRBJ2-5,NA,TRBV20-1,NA,CSARVGKDLPQETQYF,TGCAGTGCTAGAGTGGGCAAGGACCTTCCCCAAGAGACCCAGTACTTC
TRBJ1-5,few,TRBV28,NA,CASSLYGRIYSNQPQHF,TGTGCCAGCAGTTTATACGGCAGGATTTATAGCAATCAGCCCCAGCATTTT
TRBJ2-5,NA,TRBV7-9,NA,CASSHPDLLQETQYF,TGTGCCAGCAGCCACCCGGACCTGCTCCAAGAGACCCAGTACTTC
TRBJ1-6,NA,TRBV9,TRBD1,CASRDRDNSPLHF,TGTGCCAGCAGGGACAGGGACAATTCACCCCTCCACTTT
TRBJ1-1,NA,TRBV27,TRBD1,CASMGTGAEAFF,TGTGCCAGCATGGGAACAGGGGCTGAAGCTTTCTTT
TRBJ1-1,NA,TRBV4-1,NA,CASSQAVLGRAGTEAFF,TGCGCCAGCAGCCAGGCCGTTCTAGGGAGAGCAGGCACTGAAGCTTTCTTT
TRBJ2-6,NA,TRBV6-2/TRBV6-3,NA,CASSDRDIASGANVLTF,TGTGCCAGCAGTGACCGGGACATAGCCTCTGGGGCCAACGTCCTGACTTTC
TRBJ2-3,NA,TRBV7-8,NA,CASSLDPSPYTYSTDTQYF,TGTGCCAGCAGCTTAGACCCCAGCCCTTACACCTATAGCACAGATACGCAGTATTTT
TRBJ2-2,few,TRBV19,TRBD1,CASYDRGANTGELFF,TGTGCCAGTTATGACAGGGGCGCGAACACCGGGGAGCTGTTTTTT
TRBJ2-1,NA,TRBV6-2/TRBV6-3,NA,CASSYSGGEQFF,TGTGCCAGCAGTTACTCGGGTGGTGAGCAGTTCTTC
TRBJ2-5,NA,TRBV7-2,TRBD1,CASSRDRGQETQYF,TGTGCCAGCAGTCGCGACAGGGGACAAGAGACCCAGTACTTC
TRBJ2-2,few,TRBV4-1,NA,CASSQDEGWDTGELFF,TGCGCCAGCAGCCAAGATGAAGGGTGGGACACCGGGGAGCTGTTTTTT
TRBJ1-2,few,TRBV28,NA,CASSFGGEPMGYTF,TGTGCCAGCAGTTTCGGGGGAGAACCTATGGGCTACACCTTC
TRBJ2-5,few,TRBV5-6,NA,CASSSLDRPQETQYF,TGTGCCAGCAGCTCCTTAGACAGGCCCCAAGAGACCCAGTACTTC
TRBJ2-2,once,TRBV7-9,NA,CASIPTGNTGELFF,TGTGCCAGCATCCCGACAGGGAACACCGGGGAGCTGTTTTTT
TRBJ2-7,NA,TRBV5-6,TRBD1,CASSSGTGNTYEQYF,TGTGCCAGCAGCTCCGGGACAGGTAATACGTACGAGCAGTACTTC
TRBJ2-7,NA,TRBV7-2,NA,CASSSYSYEQYF,TGTGCCAGCAGCTCATACTCCTACGAGCAGTACTTC
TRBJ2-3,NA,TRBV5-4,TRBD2,CASSPGLAGGPGADTQYF,TGTGCCAGCAGCCCGGGACTAGCGGGGGGGCCCGGGGCAGATACGCAGTATTTT
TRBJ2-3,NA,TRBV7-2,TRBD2,CASSLAGTSGSTDTQYF,TGTGCCAGCAGCTTAGCTGGGACTAGCGGGAGCACAGATACGCAGTATTTT
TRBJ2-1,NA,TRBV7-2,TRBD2,CAGGTSAYNEQFF,TGTGCTGGGGGGACTAGCGCTTACAATGAGCAGTTCTTC
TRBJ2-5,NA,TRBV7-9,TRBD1,CASRGQGETQYF,TGTGCCAGCAGGGGACAGGGAGAGACCCAGTACTTC
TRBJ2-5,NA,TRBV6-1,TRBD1,CASRFRDRGPERETQYF,TGTGCCAGCCGATTCCGGGACAGGGGGCCCGAGAGGGAGACCCAGTACTTC
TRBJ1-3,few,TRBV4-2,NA,CASSQDLGGSGNTIYF,TGTGCCAGCAGCCAAGATCTGGGGGGCTCTGGAAACACCATATATTTT
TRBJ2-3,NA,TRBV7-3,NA,CASSLKRGLDTQYF,TGTGCCAGCAGCTTAAAGCGCGGCTTAGATACGCAGTATTTT
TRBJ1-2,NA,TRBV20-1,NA,CSASGGNGNYGYTF,TGCAGTGCTAGTGGTGGAAATGGTAACTATGGCTACACCTTC
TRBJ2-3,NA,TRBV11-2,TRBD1,CASSLEPGGRDTQYF,TGTGCCAGCAGCTTAGAGCCAGGGGGTCGGGATACGCAGTATTTT
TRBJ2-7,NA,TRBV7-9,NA,CASSFHAGETYEQYF,TGTGCCAGCAGCTTTCACGCAGGGGAAACCTACGAGCAGTACTTC
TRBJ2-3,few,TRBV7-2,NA,CASSFGRGSDTQYF,TGTGCCAGCAGCTTCGGTCGGGGATCAGATACGCAGTATTTT
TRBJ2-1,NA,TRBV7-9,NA,CASSFGGLGNEQFF,TGTGCCAGCAGCTTTGGGGGTCTGGGCAATGAGCAGTTCTTC
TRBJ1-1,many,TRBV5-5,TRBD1,CASSTGGGLGEAFF,TGTGCCAGCAGTACAGGGGGCGGACTAGGAGAAGCTTTCTTT
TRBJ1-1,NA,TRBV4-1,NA,CASSKEGVAFF,TGCGCCAGCAGTAAGGAAGGAGTGGCTTTCTTT
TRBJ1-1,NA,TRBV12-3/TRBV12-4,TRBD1,CASSPPVALRDRGYAFF,TGTGCCAGCAGTCCCCCGGTGGCCCTTCGGGACAGAGGTTACGCTTTCTTT
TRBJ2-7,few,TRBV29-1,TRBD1,CSVGTGTNYEQYF,TGCAGCGTTGGGACAGGGACAAACTACGAGCAGTACTTC
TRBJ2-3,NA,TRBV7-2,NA,CASSLVVAHTDTQYF,TGTGCCAGCAGCCTTGTAGTAGCGCACACAGATACGCAGTATTTT
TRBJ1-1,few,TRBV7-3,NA,CASSQPGVNTEAFF,TGTGCCAGCAGCCAACCAGGGGTTAACACTGAAGCTTTCTTT
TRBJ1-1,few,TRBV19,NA,CARRDTEAFF,TGTGCCAGGAGAGACACTGAAGCTTTCTTT
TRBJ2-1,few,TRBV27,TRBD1,CASSLGTGSYNEQFF,TGTGCCAGCAGTTTAGGGACAGGATCCTACAATGAGCAGTTCTTC
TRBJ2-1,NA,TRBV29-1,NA,CSVPGPGVEQFF,TGCAGCGTTCCAGGCCCTGGGGTTGAGCAGTTCTTC
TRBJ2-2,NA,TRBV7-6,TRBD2,CASSYGAGGGTGELFF,TGTGCCAGCAGCTACGGGGCTGGCGGGGGCACCGGGGAGCTGTTTTTT
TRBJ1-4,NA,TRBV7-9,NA,CASSFRGQGSEKLFF,TGTGCCAGCAGCTTTAGAGGGCAGGGGAGTGAAAAACTGTTTTTT
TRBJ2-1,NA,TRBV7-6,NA,CASSSLAAYNEQFF,TGTGCCAGCAGCTCGTTAGCAGCCTACAATGAGCAGTTCTTC
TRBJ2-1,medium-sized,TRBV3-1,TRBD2,CASSLTSGGLRGNEQFF,TGTGCCAGCAGCCTTACTAGCGGGGGCCTTCGGGGCAATGAGCAGTTCTTC
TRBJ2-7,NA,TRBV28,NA,CASTSLGGDPYEQYF,TGTGCCAGCACCTCTTTGGGGGGCGACCCCTACGAGCAGTACTTC
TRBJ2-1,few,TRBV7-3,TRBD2,CASSLAGGPYNEQFF,TGTGCCAGCAGCTTAGCGGGGGGGCCCTACAATGAGCAGTTCTTC
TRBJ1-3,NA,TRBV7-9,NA,CASSSNTGNTIYF,TGTGCCAGCAGCTCCAATACTGGAAACACCATATATTTT
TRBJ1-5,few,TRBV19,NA,CASSMVGSNQPQHF,TGTGCCAGTAGTATGGTAGGGAGCAATCAGCCCCAGCATTTT
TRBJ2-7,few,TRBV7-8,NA,CASSLAGGYEQYF,TGTGCCAGCAGCTTAGCCGGGGGTTACGAGCAGTACTTC
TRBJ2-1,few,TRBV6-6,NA,CASSGSPGLDEQFF,TGTGCCAGCAGTGGTTCCCCAGGTTTGGATGAGCAGTTCTTC
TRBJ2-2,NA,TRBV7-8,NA,CASSLDKDTGELFF,TGTGCCAGCAGCTTAGACAAGGACACCGGGGAGCTGTTTTTT